These 10 T cell receptor beta chains originate from one sample sequenced in a study of cytomegalovirus exposure and HLA in healthy donors. The PCR had 60 Vbeta and 13 Jbeta primers. Repertoires were generated with immunoSEQ multiplex PCR, while TCRdb's copy carries only in-frame clones and drops some. The sample lists roughly 80,000 clones, over 70% occurring once. Sequenced input: PBMCs. The receptors originated from a woman in her thirties or forties in good health and CMV-seronegative.

The chain recombines TRBV18 with TRBJ1-1; 7 bases are a match to TRBD1. The CDR3 is 12 residues long. The germline CDR1 and CDR2 sequences are KGHSH and LQKENI. V lost 4 bases, J lost 7 bases, and 3 bases stayed unmatched. The CDR3 region has the DNA TGTGCCAGCTCACGAGACAGGGTTGAAGCTTTCTTT. This codes for CASSRDRVEAFF. Together with reference TRBV18 and TRBJ1-1, the CDR3 gives the full variable domain: NAGVMQNPRHLVRRRGQEARLRCSPMKGHSHVYWYRQLPEEGLKFMVYLQKENIIDESGMPKERFSAEFPKEGPSILRIQQVVRGDSAAYFCASSRDRVEAFFGQGTRLTVV.

The V call is TRBV19, the J call TRBJ2-2; D possibly corresponds to TRBD1 (5 bases). The CDR3 covers 15 residues. V lost 11 bases, J lost 1 base, and 17 bases lay in between. Germline CDR1 is LNHDA and CDR2 is SQIVND (reference sequence). CDR3 protein: CASSSQGLNTGELFF. The CDR3 nucleotides read TGTGCCTCCAGTTCCCAGGGTCTGAACACCGGGGAGCTGTTTTTT.

The rearrangement joins TRBV11-3 to TRBJ2-1, with TRBD2 matching over 10 bases. Looked up from germline, CDR1 is SGHNT and CDR2 is YENEEA. CDR3 length: 18 residues. V shed 0 bases, J shed 7 bases, and the junction held 12 bases outside the gene matches. CDR3 in DNA: TGTGCCAGCAGCTTAGATTCTAGAGCGGGAGGGGCTGGGAATGAGCAGTTCTTC. Protein: CASSLDSRAGGAGNEQFF.

V usage is TRBV9 and J usage is TRBJ2-1, with 7 bases identical to TRBD2. The CDR3 has 15 residues. Trimming cost V 0 bases and J 8 bases; bases outside gene matches: 8. Looked up from germline, CDR1 is SGDLS and CDR2 is YYNGEE. The CDR3 coding sequence is TGTGCCAGCAGCGTAGGCGGCGGGAGTAGGGATGAGCAGTTCTTC. Translation gives CASSVGGGSRDEQFF.

The chain recombines TRBV7-2 with TRBJ1-2, with a possible D match to TRBD1 (5 bases). Trimming removed 5 bases from V and 3 bases from J, with 13 bases in between. The length of the CDR3 is 14 residues. Germline V CDR1 and CDR2: SGHTA, FQGNSA. As DNA, the CDR3 is TGTGCCAGCAGCAAGTCCGACAGCTACTATGGCTACACCTTC. Residues: CASSKSDSYYGYTF.

This clone has only one observation. The rearrangement links TRBV7-9 to TRBJ2-3, with 12 bases matching TRBD2. Germline V lookup: CDR1 SEHNR, CDR2 FQNEAQ (reference sequence). The CDR3 spans 15 residues. Losses at the gene ends were 1 base for V and 10 bases for J; bases not matched to a gene: 6. CDR3 DNA sequence: TGTGCCAGCAGCTTAGGACTAGCGGGGGACTCGGCGCAGTATTTT. As protein: CASSLGLAGDSAQYF. The full variable domain, with the rest looked up from reference TRBV7-9 and TRBJ2-3, is DTGVSQNPRHKITKRGQNVTFRCDPISEHNRLYWYRQTLGQGPEFLTYFQNEAQLEKSRLLSDRFSAERPKGSFSTLEIQRTEQGDSAMYLCASSLGLAGDSAQYFGPGTRLTVL.

This clone has a single count. The chain links TRBV29-1 to TRBJ2-3; D might be TRBD2 (5 bases). Trimming stripped 3 bases from V and 5 bases from J, with 9 bases between. Germline V gene data show CDR1 as SQVTM and CDR2 as ANQGSEA. The CDR3 totals 12 residues. This chain's CDR3 is CSVDSGKDTQYF. CDR3 nucleotides: TGCAGCGTTGATTCCGGGAAAGATACGCAGTATTTT.

The genes are TRBV9 and TRBJ1-2, with 7 bases identical to TRBD1. CDR3 length: 15 residues. V shed 2 bases and J 6 bases; nucleotides not matched to a gene: 10. The germline CDR1 and CDR2 sequences are SGDLS and YYNGEE. This CDR3 is CASSVTGITFHGYTF. The CDR3 DNA reads as TGTGCCAGCAGCGTGACAGGGATTACCTTCCATGGCTACACCTTC.

This clone has just a few counts. One end of the junction does not line up with germline, which may come from a read error. The gene calls are TRBV7-2 and TRBJ2-7, with 14 bases aligning to TRBD2. Germline V gives CDR1 SGHTA, CDR2 FQGNSA. The CDR3 spans 14 residues. In DNA, the CDR3 is TGTGCCAGCAGTTTAGGACTAGCGGGAGGCGAGCAGTACTTC. It translates to CASSLGLAGGEQYF.

The rearrangement links TRBV5-6 to TRBJ1-3, with 11 bases matching TRBD1. CDR3 length: 16 residues. Germline V gives CDR1 SGHDT, CDR2 YYEEEE. Trimming removed 4 bases from V and 2 bases from J; junction bases left unmatched: 5. CDR3 sequence: CASSPGTGGTGNTIYF. In DNA form, the CDR3 reads TGTGCCAGCAGCCCCGGGACAGGGGGAACTGGAAACACCATATATTTT.